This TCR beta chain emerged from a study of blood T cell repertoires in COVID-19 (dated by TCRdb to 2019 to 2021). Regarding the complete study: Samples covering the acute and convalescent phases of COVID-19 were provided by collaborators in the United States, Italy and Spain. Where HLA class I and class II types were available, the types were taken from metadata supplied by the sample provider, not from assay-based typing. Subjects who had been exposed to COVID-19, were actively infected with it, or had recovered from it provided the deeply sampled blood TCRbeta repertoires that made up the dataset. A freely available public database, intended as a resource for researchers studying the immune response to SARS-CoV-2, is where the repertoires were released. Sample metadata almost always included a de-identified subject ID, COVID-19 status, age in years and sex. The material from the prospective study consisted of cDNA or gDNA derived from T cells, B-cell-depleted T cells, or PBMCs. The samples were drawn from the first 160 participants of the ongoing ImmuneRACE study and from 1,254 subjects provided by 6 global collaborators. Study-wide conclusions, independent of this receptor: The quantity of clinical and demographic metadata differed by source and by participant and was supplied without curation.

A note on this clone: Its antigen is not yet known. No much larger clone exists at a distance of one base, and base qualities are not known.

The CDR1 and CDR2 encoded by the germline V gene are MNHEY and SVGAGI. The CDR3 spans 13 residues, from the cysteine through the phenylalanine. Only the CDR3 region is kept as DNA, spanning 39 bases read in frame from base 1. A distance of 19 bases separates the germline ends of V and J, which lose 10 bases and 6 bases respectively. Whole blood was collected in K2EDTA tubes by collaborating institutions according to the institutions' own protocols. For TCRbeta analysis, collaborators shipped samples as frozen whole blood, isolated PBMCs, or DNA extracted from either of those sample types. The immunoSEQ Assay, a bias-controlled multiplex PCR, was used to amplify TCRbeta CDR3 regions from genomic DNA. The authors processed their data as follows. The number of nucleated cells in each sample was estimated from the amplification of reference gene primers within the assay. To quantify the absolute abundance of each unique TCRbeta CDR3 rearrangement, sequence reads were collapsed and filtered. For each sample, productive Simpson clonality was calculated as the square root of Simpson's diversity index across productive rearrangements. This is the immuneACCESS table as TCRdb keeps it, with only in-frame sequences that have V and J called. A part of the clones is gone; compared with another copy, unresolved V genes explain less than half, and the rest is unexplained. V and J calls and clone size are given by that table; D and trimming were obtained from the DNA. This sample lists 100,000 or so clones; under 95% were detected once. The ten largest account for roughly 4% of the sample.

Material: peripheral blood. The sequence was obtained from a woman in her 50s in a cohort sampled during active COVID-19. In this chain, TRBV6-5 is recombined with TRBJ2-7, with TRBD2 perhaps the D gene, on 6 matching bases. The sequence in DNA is TGTGCCACCACTGGGGGGACGGACCGCGAGCAGTACTTC. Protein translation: CATTGGTDREQYF.